This T cell receptor (beta chain) was recovered during a study of T cells after yellow fever vaccination. Each CDR3 protein gets one entry after TCRdb re-called the 5' RACE reads with MiXCR. The profile shows about 120,000 distinct CDR3 sequences, around 8% of them singletons. Trimming at V came to 5 bases and at J to 4 bases, leaving 9 bases not matched to a gene. CDR1 is SGHRS and CDR2 is YFSETQ in the germline V gene. This CDR3 comprises 15 residues. The V gene is TRBV5-1, the J gene TRBJ2-1; 7 bases line up with TRBD2. The source is a young man who received the YFV17D yellow fever vaccine. Material: CD8+ T cells sorted from PBMCs, obtained 45 days after the yellow fever booster vaccination. The CDR3 sequence: CASRISAGIYNEQFF. The CDR3 coding sequence is TGCGCCAGCAGAATCTCAGCGGGAATTTACAATGAGCAGTTCTTC.